This is a list of T cell receptor beta chains from one sample in a study of Ad26.COV2.S vaccination and SARS-CoV-2 variants. Using immunoSEQ multiplex PCR, the repertoire was profiled, and TCRdb retains in-frame clones only, with some absent. The table lists 350,000 to 500,000 clones, roughly 90% of them singletons, with about 3.6% in the top ten. The sequences come from peripheral blood, collected in a trial of Ad26.COV2.S vaccine versus placebo. All receptors derive from a person aged 18-60 years who received the Ad26.COV2.S COVID-19 vaccine or a placebo. The CDR3 runs from the conserved cysteine through the conserved F or W. Clone sizes are given selectively: once, few, many, or a class where the clone is expanded.

TRBV6-2/TRBV6-3	once	TRBJ1-5	CASSYGGTVNQPQHF
TRBV10-2	once	TRBJ2-7	CASSADPSYEQYF
TRBV18	.	TRBJ1-2	CASSPADSNYGYTF
TRBV3-1/TRBV3-2	.	TRBJ2-5	CASSQEIPTSGGSSAFETQYF
TRBV18	.	TRBJ1-2	CASSPSLGGLRDYGYTF
TRBV30	.	TRBJ2-3	CAWSTGGTDTQYF
TRBV5-6	.	TRBJ2-7	CASRWGLGQAFSYEQYF
TRBV5-1	.	TRBJ1-1	CASSLGAGQGANTEAFF
TRBV9	.	TRBJ2-2	CASSANRGFAGELFF
TRBV25-1	.	TRBJ2-7	CASSFVRGYEQYF
TRBV9	few	TRBJ1-6	CASSVEQDRQNSPLHF
TRBV28	.	TRBJ1-1	CASSFGGMGTEAFF
TRBV3-1/TRBV3-2	.	TRBJ2-5	CASSQTTSAQETQYF
TRBV6-5	once	TRBJ2-5	CASSPLGQETQYF
TRBV7-2	.	TRBJ1-6	CASSLVPSQGHNSPLHF
TRBV5-1	.	TRBJ1-5	CASSLDGTGGFNQPQHF
TRBV5-1	.	TRBJ2-1	CASSLLTSGSYNEQFF